This note documents a single T cell receptor beta chain sequence. The data derive from a study of blood T cell repertoires in COVID-19. The V end was cut by 6 bases, the J end by 0 bases, with 11 bases between. Germline V gives CDR1 SGHRS, CDR2 YFSETQ. CDR3 length: 14 amino acids. Clones were read by immunoSEQ multiplex PCR, and TCRdb kept only the in-frame ones, dropping some. The repertoire has 20,000 to 30,000 clones, approximately 96% of them found once; the top ten carry 4% to 5%. Sequencing was performed on peripheral blood. This chain links TRBV5-1 with TRBJ2-3; D is uncertain. This sequence originates from a human donor with active COVID-19. The donor label of this sample is uncertain. CDR3 region: CASKKATSTDTQYF. The CDR3 DNA reads TGCGCCAGCAAAAAAGCGACTAGCACAGATACGCAGTATTTT.